This TCR beta chain was recovered during a study of tissue T cells after allogeneic stem cell transplantation. General observations from the study: Anatomically similar tissues had similar TCR repertoires within each patient.

This CDR3 region has 14 residues. With 5 bases clipped from V and 5 bases from J, the junction kept 2 bases outside the gene matches. Looked up from germline, CDR1 is LGHDT and CDR2 is YNNKQL (reference sequence). The time point denotes: mouse harvest day 7 after allogeneic transplant. Tail vein injection delivered 10^7 T-cell-depleted bone marrow cells and 10^6 splenic CD5+ T cells. Points on this clone: Its antigen is as yet unknown. Gene names and germline match the mouse. The read comes to an end 1 residue before the CDR3 does, leaving the germline J gene to fill in the end.

Sequencing was performed with immunoSEQ multiplex PCR; in TCRdb, only in-frame clones are kept and a portion is missing. The sample carries some 5,000 clones, more than 40% recorded once. This TCR was recovered from a female BALB/c mouse given C57BL/6 T cells with graft-versus-host disease after an allogeneic hematopoietic cell transplant. J is TRBJ2-1 and V is TRBV4; 11 bases line up with TRBD2. The specimen sequenced was gut tissue. The CDR3 sequence: CASSPDWGDAEQFF. Incomplete CDR3 DNA: TGTGCCAGCAGCCCGGACTGGGGGGATGCTGAGCAGTTC.